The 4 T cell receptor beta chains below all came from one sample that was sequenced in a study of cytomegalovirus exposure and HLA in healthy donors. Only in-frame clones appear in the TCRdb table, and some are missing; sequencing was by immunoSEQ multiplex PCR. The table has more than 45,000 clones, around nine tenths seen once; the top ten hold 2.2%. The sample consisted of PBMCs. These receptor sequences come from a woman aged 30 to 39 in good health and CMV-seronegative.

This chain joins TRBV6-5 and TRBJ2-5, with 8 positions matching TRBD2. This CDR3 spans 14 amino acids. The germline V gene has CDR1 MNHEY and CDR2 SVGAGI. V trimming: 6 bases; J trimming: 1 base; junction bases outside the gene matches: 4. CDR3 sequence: CASRRTSSQETQYF. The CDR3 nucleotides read TGTGCCAGCAGGAGGACTAGCAGCCAAGAGACCCAGTACTTC.

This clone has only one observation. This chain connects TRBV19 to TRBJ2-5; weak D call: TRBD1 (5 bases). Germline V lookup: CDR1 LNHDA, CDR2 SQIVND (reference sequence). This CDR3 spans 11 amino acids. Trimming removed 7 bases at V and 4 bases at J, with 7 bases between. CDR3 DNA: TGTGCCAGTATCCAGGGAGAGACCCAGTACTTC. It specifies CASIQGETQYF.

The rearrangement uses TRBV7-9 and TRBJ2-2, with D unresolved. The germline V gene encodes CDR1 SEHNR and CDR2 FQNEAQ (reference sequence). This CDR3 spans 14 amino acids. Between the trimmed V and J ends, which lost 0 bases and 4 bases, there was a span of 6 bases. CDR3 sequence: CASSLAPSTGELFF. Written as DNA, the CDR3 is TGTGCCAGCAGCTTAGCGCCGAGCACCGGGGAGCTGTTTTTT.

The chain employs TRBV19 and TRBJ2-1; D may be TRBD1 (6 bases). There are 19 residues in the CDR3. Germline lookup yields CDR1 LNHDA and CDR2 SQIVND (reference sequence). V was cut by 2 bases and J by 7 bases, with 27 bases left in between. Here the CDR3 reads CASSISGRTVLKGKNEQFF. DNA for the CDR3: TGTGCCAGTAGTATATCTGGGCGGACAGTCCTTAAGGGCAAAAATGAGCAGTTCTTC.